The 5 T cell receptor beta chains listed next were all sequenced from one sample in a study of human T cells and chemical hapten exposure (dated by TCRdb to the early 2020s). The time point label here, explained by the study, means: pre-sensitization, week 0. The label giving this sample's treatment or condition can be read as: therapeutic diphenylcyclopropenone sensitization with weekly scalp DPC. The library was produced with RACE. Data came from a NextSeq 500. TCRdb reran the public reads through fastp at Q25 and MiXCR, keeping productive beta chains. Merged by CDR3 protein, the rows form single entries marked with the most common genes and DNA. For this sample there are some 300,000 distinct CDR3 sequences; 5.5% appear just once. The ten largest clones capture over 7% of the sample. The sample was whole blood, taken in connection with sensitization to the hapten diphenylcyclopropenone (DPC). The receptors originated from a woman aged 18-35 years with alopecia areata. Some clones in this sample may be carry-over from other donors' samples.

The gene calls are TRBV7-9 and TRBJ2-7, with D perhaps being TRBD1 or TRBD2 (5 bases each). Trimming stripped 0 bases from V and 5 bases from J, with 8 bases between. This CDR3 is 13 amino acids long. Germline lookup yields CDR1 SEHNR and CDR2 FQNEAQ (reference sequence). This CDR3 reads CASSLAGPDEQYF. DNA of the CDR3: TGTGCCAGCAGCTTAGCGGGACCTGACGAGCAGTACTTC.

There are a few counts of this clonotype. This chain links TRBV7-2 with TRBJ1-1; possible D gene TRBD1, 5 bases. The germline CDR1 and CDR2 sequences are SGHTA and FQGNSA. The CDR3 is 13 residues long. Deletions cut 11 bases from V and 5 bases from J, with 18 bases between. The CDR3 sequence is CAGSRGGGTEAFF. The CDR3, as DNA: TGTGCCGGTTCTCGGGGCGGCGGGACTGAAGCTTTCTTT.

This clonotype was seen at least ten times. The genes are TRBV24-1 and TRBJ2-7; D may correspond to TRBD1 or TRBD2 (5 bases each). Germline assignment: CDR1 KGHDR and CDR2 SFDVKD. Trimming shortened V by 2 bases and J by 2 bases, and 15 bases separated the two germline ends. The CDR3 contains 16 residues. The chain's CDR3 is CATSDSGQGLTYEQYF. CDR3 nucleotide sequence: TGTGCCACCAGTGATTCGGGGCAAGGCCTTACCTACGAGCAGTACTTC.

The sample holds a few counts of this clonotype. The V call is TRBV6-5, the J call TRBJ1-6, with D possibly matching TRBD1 (5 bases). Germline CDR1 and CDR2: MNHEY and SVGAGI. CDR3 size: 14 residues. The ends were cut back, 5 bases at V and 5 bases at J, with 10 bases in the middle. In DNA, the CDR3 is TGTGCCAGCAGTCTTGGACACAATAATTCACCCCTCCACTTT. Translation gives CASSLGHNNSPLHF.

This sequence joins TRBV6-6 and TRBJ1-1; D unclear. Germline V gene lookup returns CDR1 MNHNY and CDR2 SVGAGI (reference sequence). The CDR3 length is 13 residues. The V and J ends lost 6 bases and 1 base respectively, with 9 bases between them. The CDR3 bases are TGTGCCAGCAGCTACCTAGGGAACACTGAAGCTTTCTTT. Its translation is CASSYLGNTEAFF.